One T cell receptor beta chain is described in this entry. Germline lookup yields CDR1 SGHRS and CDR2 YFSETQ. The V gene lost 2 bases and the J gene lost 2 bases, with 16 bases spanning the gap. The CDR3 runs to 16 residues. These data come from a study of cytomegalovirus exposure and HLA in healthy donors. With 60 Vbeta and 13 Jbeta primers, the PCR was carried out. The assay was immunoSEQ multiplex PCR, and TCRdb's table has in-frame clones only and misses some. The sample contains a few hundred thousand clones, around nine tenths of which appear only once. The clonotype originates from a woman aged 18-29 years in good health and CMV-seronegative. The sequenced sample was PBMCs. This chain uses TRBV5-1 with TRBJ2-5; possible D gene TRBD1, 6 bases. The CDR3 coding sequence is TGCGCCAGCAGCTTCTTGCCCCAGGGGCGACAAGAGACCCAGTACTTC. It specifies CASSFLPQGRQETQYF.